These T cell receptor beta chains were read from a single sample in a study of low-dose radiotherapy and immunotherapy resistance in tumors. TCRdb itself ran the reads through MiXCR, one entry per CDR3 protein. Seen here are about 84,000 distinct CDR3 sequences, 15% to 20% observed once, and the top ten hold less than 1.5%. The sample consisted of PBMCs, taken after low-dose radiotherapy plus immunotherapy. These receptors were collected from a male donor with prostate cancer. CDR3s include the opening cysteine and the closing phenylalanine or tryptophan. D genes are given only for firm matches. Where a row states a size, it is once, few, many or the class of an expanded clone; other rows omit it.

CDR3nt: TGTGCCAGCAGTTTATTTCGCCCGGGACTAGCGGGAAGGGGGCTGGGGTACAATGAGCAGTTCTTC; CDR3aa: CASSLFRPGLAGRGLGYNEQFF; j_gene: TRBJ2-1; abundance: many; d_gene: TRBD2; v_gene: TRBV28
CDR3nt: TGCAGTGCCATCTTCAGCCGCGGAAACACCATATATTTT; CDR3aa: CSAIFSRGNTIYF; j_gene: TRBJ1-3; abundance: many; d_gene: -; v_gene: TRBV20-1
CDR3nt: TGTGCCAGCAGGCAGTTCCTTGGGGCCAACGTCCTGACTTTC; CDR3aa: CASRQFLGANVLTF; j_gene: TRBJ2-6; abundance: many; d_gene: -; v_gene: TRBV12-3/TRBV12-4
CDR3nt: TGTGCCAGCAGCAATAGGGGGACCAGCTCCTACGAGCAGTACTTC; CDR3aa: CASSNRGTSSYEQYF; j_gene: TRBJ2-7; abundance: many; d_gene: -; v_gene: TRBV28
CDR3nt: TGTGCCAGCAGTTACGGACTAGCGGGATACAATGAGCAGTTCTTC; CDR3aa: CASSYGLAGYNEQFF; j_gene: TRBJ2-1; abundance: many; d_gene: TRBD2; v_gene: TRBV7-2
CDR3nt: TGCAGCGTTTCCCGTCGGCCCGGGAGTGAGGACACCGGGGAGCTGTTTTTT; CDR3aa: CSVSRRPGSEDTGELFF; j_gene: TRBJ2-2; abundance: -; d_gene: -; v_gene: TRBV29-1
CDR3nt: TGCGCCAGCAGTGAGGGGACTAGCGGGAGCGAGCAGTTCTTC; CDR3aa: CASSEGTSGSEQFF; j_gene: TRBJ2-1; abundance: -; d_gene: TRBD2; v_gene: TRBV5-1
CDR3nt: TGTGCCAGCAGCTTTGGACTAGCGGGAGTCTATGAGCAGTTCTTC; CDR3aa: CASSFGLAGVYEQFF; j_gene: TRBJ2-1; abundance: many; d_gene: TRBD2; v_gene: TRBV11-2
CDR3nt: TGTGCCAGCAGTCAAACTCCGGGACAGGGGGAGTACGAGCAGTACTTC; CDR3aa: CASSQTPGQGEYEQYF; j_gene: TRBJ2-7; abundance: many; d_gene: TRBD1; v_gene: TRBV12-3/TRBV12-4
CDR3nt: TGTGCCAGCAGTCCTGGACTAGCGGCCGGGGAGCTGTTTTTT; CDR3aa: CASSPGLAAGELFF; j_gene: TRBJ2-2; abundance: many; d_gene: TRBD2; v_gene: TRBV12-3/TRBV12-4
CDR3nt: TGCAGTGCTAGAGATTTGCGGGGAGCGTCCTACGAGCAGTACTTC; CDR3aa: CSARDLRGASYEQYF; j_gene: TRBJ2-7; abundance: many; d_gene: -; v_gene: TRBV20-1
CDR3nt: TGTGCCAGCAGCGCCGACGGCGGCGGCACAGATACGCAGTATTTT; CDR3aa: CASSADGGGTDTQYF; j_gene: TRBJ2-3; abundance: many; d_gene: -; v_gene: TRBV5-4
CDR3nt: TGCAGTGCTAGACTAGCGGGAGGGAATGAGCAGTTCTTC; CDR3aa: CSARLAGGNEQFF; j_gene: TRBJ2-1; abundance: -; d_gene: TRBD2; v_gene: TRBV20-1